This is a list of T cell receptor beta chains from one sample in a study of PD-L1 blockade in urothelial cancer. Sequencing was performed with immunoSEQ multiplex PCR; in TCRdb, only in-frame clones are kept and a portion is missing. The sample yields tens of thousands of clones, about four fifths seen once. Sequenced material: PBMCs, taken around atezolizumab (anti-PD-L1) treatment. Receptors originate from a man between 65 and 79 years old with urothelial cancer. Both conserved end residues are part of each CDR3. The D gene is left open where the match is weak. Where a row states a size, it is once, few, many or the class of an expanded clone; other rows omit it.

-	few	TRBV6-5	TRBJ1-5	TGTGCCAGCAGGATGGGCAGGAATAGCAATCAGCCCCAGCATTTT	CASRMGRNSNQPQHF
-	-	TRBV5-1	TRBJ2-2	TGCGCCAGCAGCTTGAGCCGACTCGGGGGCACCGGGGAGCTGTTTTTT	CASSLSRLGGTGELFF
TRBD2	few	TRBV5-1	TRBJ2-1	TGCGCCAGCACCCCTAGCGGGAGTTCCTACAATGAGCAGTTCTTC	CASTPSGSSYNEQFF
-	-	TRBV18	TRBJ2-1	TGTGCCAGCTCACCGCAGAACCCCTCCTACAATGAGCAGTTCTTC	CASSPQNPSYNEQFF
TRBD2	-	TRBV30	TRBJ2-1	TGTGCCTGGAGTGTGGGTAGCGGGTATTACAATGAGCAGTTCTTC	CAWSVGSGYYNEQFF
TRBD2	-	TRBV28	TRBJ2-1	TGTGCCAGCAGTACCCGGGAGGTGGGTGAGCAGTTCTTC	CASSTREVGEQFF
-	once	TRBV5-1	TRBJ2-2	TGCGCCAGCAGCTTGGCCGCCGGCACCGGGGAGCTGTTTTTT	CASSLAAGTGELFF
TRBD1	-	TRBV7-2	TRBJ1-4	TGTGCCAGCAGCTTAGGCCGGGACAGGGGGAATAATGAAAAACTGTTTTTT	CASSLGRDRGNNEKLFF
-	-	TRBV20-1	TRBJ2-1	TGCAGTGCCGACTTTGCGTCGTCTAGGATCTTC	CSADFASSRIF
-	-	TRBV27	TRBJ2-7	TGTGCCAGCAGTCAAACAGGGTCGGGCGTCGAGCAGTACTTC	CASSQTGSGVEQYF
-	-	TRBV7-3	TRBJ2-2	TGTGCCAGCAGCCCGTACTCAGGGGCCGGGGAGCTGTTTTTT	CASSPYSGAGELFF
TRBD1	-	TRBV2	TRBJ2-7	TGTGCCAGCAGTCGAAACTCAGGGGGTGGCGAGCAGTACTTC	CASSRNSGGGEQYF
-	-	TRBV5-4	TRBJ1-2	TGTGCCAGCAGCTTGATACAGGGTGGTTATGGCTACACCTTC	CASSLIQGGYGYTF
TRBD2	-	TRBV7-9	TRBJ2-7	TGTGCCAGCAGCGGGCTTAGCGGGAGGGCATCCTACGAGCAGTACTTC	CASSGLSGRASYEQYF
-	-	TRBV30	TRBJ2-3	TGTGCCTGGAAAGGTGGGGAGAGCACAGATACGCAGTATTTT	CAWKGGESTDTQYF
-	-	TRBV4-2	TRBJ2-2	TGTGCCAGCACCCCCGGGAGGGGGCAGAATCACGGGGAGCTGTTTTTT	CASTPGRGQNHGELFF
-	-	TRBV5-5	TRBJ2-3	TGTGCCAGCAGCTTGGGCGGGCTAGCTAGCACAGATACGCAGTATTTT	CASSLGGLASTDTQYF
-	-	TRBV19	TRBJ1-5	TGTGCCAGTCAAGGGGGGGGGTTGTTACAGCCCCAGCATTTT	CASQGGGLLQPQHF
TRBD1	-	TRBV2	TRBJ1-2	TGTGCCAGCAGCGGGACAGTCCCAACGGGCTATGGCTACACCTTC	CASSGTVPTGYGYTF
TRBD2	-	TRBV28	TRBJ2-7	TGTGCCAGCAGTTTAGCTAGCGGGAGGTCGAACTCCTACGAGCAGTACTTC	CASSLASGRSNSYEQYF
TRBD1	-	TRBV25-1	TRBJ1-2	TGTGCCAGCAGTACCGGGACAGCCTATGGCTACACCTTC	CASSTGTAYGYTF
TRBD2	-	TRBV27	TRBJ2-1	TGTGCCAGCAGTTCGTTAGCGGGTCCCTCCTACAATGAGCAGTTCTTC	CASSSLAGPSYNEQFF
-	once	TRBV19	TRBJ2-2	TGTGCCAGTAGTCTCAAGCTAGGATCTTTCTACGGGGAGCTGTTTTTT	CASSLKLGSFYGELFF
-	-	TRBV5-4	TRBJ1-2	TGTGCCAGCAGCCCCCAGGTTGGTCGTGACTATGGCTACACCTTC	CASSPQVGRDYGYTF
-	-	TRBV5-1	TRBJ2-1	TGCGCCAGCAGCTCCCGGGACTTTACCTACAATGAGCAGTTCTTC	CASSSRDFTYNEQFF
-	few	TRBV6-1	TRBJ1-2	TGTGCCAGCACATCCAGGGCCTTCCAGAACTATGGCTACACCTTC	CASTSRAFQNYGYTF
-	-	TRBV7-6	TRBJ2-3	TGTGCCAGCAGCTCCACGGCCGGCGGTACTAGCACAGATACGCAGTATTTT	CASSSTAGGTSTDTQYF